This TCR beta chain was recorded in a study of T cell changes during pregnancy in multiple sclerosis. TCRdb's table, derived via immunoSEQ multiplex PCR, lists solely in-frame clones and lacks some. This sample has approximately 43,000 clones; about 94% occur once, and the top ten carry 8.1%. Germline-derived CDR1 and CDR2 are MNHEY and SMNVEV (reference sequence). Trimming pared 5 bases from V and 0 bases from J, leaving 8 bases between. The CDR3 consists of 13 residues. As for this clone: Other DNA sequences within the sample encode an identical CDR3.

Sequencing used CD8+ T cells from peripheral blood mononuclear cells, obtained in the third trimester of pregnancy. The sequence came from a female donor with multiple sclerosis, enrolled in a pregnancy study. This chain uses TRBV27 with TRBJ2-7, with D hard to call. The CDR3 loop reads CASSPPGSYEQYF. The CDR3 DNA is TGTGCCAGCAGTCCCCCGGGCTCCTACGAGCAGTACTTC.